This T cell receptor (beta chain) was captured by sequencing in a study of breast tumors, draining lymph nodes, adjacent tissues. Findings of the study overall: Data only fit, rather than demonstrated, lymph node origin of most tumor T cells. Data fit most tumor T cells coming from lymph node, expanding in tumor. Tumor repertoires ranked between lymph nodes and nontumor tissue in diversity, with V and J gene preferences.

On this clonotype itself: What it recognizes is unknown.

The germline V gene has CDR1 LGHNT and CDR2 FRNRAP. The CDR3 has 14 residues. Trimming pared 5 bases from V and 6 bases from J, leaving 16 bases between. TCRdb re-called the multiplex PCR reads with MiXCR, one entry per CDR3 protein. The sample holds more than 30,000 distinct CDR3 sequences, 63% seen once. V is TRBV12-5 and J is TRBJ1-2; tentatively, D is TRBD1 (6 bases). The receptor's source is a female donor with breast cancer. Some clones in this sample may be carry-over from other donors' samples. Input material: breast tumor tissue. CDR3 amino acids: CASGASAGGHGYTF. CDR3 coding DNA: TGTGCTAGTGGTGCCTCGGCGGGGGGCCATGGCTACACCTTC. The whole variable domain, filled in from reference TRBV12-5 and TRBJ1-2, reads DARVTQTPRHKVTEMGQEVTMRCQPILGHNTVFWYRQTMMQGLELLAYFRNRAPLDDSGMPKDRFSAEMPDATLATLKIQPSEPRDSAVYFCASGASAGGHGYTFGSGTRLTVV.